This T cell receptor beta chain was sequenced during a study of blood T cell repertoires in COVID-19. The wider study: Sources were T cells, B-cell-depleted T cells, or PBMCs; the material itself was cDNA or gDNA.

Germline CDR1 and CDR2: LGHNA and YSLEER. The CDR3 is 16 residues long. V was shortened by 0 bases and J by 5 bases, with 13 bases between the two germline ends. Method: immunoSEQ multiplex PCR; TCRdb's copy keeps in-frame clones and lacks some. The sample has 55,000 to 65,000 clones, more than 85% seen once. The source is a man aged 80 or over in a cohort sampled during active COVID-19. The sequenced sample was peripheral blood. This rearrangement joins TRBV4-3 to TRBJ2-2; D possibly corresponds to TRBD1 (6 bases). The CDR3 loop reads CASSQDGPGVTGELFF. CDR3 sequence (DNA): TGCGCCAGCAGCCAAGATGGTCCAGGGGTGACCGGGGAGCTGTTTTTT.